Included here is one TCR beta chain sequence, with context. Its antigen is still unknown. This specimen belongs to a study of T cells in Graves' hyperthyroidism and ophthalmopathy. The study's findings and limits: Within blood appeared most thyroid clonotypes that had expanded above 0.001.

RNA transcripts gave rise to amplified TCR beta CDR3 regions. HTBI primers were the set used in a first-round RT-PCR of the TCR CDR3. TCRdb analysed the multiplex PCR reads with MiXCR anew, one entry per CDR3 protein. The data show 370,000 or so distinct CDR3 sequences, roughly 13% seen once. Trimming removed 3 bases at V and 4 bases at J, with 9 bases between. In germline, CDR1 is GTSNPN, CDR2 SVGIG (reference sequence). The CDR3 has 13 residues. The clonotype originates from a man between 25 and 39 years old with Graves' hyperthyroidism that later progressed to Graves' ophthalmopathy. The rearrangement uses TRBV30 and TRBJ2-2, with D unclear. What was sequenced was blood. The CDR3 nucleotides read TGTGCCTGGAGGGTCACAGTCACCGGGGAGCTGTTTTTT. Amino acids: CAWRVTVTGELFF.